This entry lists 10 T cell receptor beta chains sequenced from one sample in a study of blood T cell repertoires in COVID-19. Profiled with immunoSEQ multiplex PCR; TCRdb holds only in-frame clones, not every one. Among tens of thousands of clones listed, 75% to 85% were seen once. Sequenced: peripheral blood. The receptors stem from an elderly woman with acute or convalescent COVID-19.

V and J are TRBV5-4 and TRBJ2-1; 7 bases line up with TRBD1. V trimming: 4 bases; J trimming: 3 bases; junction bases outside the gene matches: 7. CDR3 size: 15 residues. CDR1 and CDR2 from the germline V gene are SGHNT and YYREEE (reference sequence). CDR3 DNA: TGTGCCAGCAGCCCCTCGACAGGGTACTACAATGAGCAGTTCTTC. Its protein product is CASSPSTGYYNEQFF.

The rearrangement links TRBV7-2 to TRBJ2-2, with D possibly being TRBD1 (5 bases). The V end lost 4 bases, the J end lost 4 bases, and 13 bases lay between the germline ends. The germline V gene has CDR1 SGHTA and CDR2 FQGNSA. The CDR3 is 15 amino acids. The DNA for the CDR3 is TGTGCCAGCAGCTCCAGGGTTCGCGTCACCGGGGAGCTGTTTTTT. Translated, it gives CASSSRVRVTGELFF.

The chain joins TRBV6-6 to TRBJ2-7, with a tentative D call TRBD1 (6 bases). The V and J ends lost 4 bases and 4 bases respectively, with 14 bases between them. Germline-derived CDR1 and CDR2 are MNHNY and SVGAGI (reference sequence). This CDR3 has 14 residues. DNA for the CDR3: TGTGCCAGCAGTTCCCTTGGGGGCCGGTACGAGCAGTACTTC. This gives the protein CASSSLGGRYEQYF.

This chain joins TRBV3-1 (or the pseudogene TRBV3-2) and TRBJ1-5; no reliable D call. CDR3 size: 15 residues. Germline assignment: CDR1 LGHDT and CDR2 YNNKEL (reference sequence). V dropped 1 base and J dropped 9 bases, with 16 bases sitting between them. DNA of the CDR3: TGTGCCAGCAGCCAAGGAGGAGGGTCGGTTTTGCCCCAGCATTTT. Amino acid sequence: CASSQGGGSVLPQHF.

V usage is TRBV6-5 and J usage is TRBJ1-5, with TRBD1 matching 8 bases. V lost 6 bases and J lost 4; bases outside the gene matches: 8. CDR3 length: 15 amino acids. Germline lookup yields CDR1 MNHEY and CDR2 SVGAGI. The CDR3: CASSTRTGPNQPQHF. CDR3 sequence (DNA): TGTGCCAGCAGCACCCGGACAGGGCCTAATCAGCCCCAGCATTTT.

V gene TRBV13 combines with J gene TRBJ2-4; D is uncertain. Trimming left V 4 bases short and J 1 base short, with 17 bases between. The CDR3 has 17 amino acids. CDR1 is PRHDT and CDR2 is FYEKMQ in the germline V gene (reference sequence). CDR3 in DNA: TGTGCCAGCAGCTCCGCCTTAGCTGGATCTGCCAAAAACATTCAGTACTTC. Protein: CASSSALAGSAKNIQYF.

V is TRBV14 and J is TRBJ2-3; TRBD2 aligns across 8 bases. The ends lost 0 bases at V and 6 bases at J; junction bases unmatched: 2. The CDR3 loop spans 14 amino acids. Germline-derived CDR1 and CDR2 are SGHDN and FVKESK. For the CDR3, the DNA is TGTGCCAGCAGCCAAGAACTAGCGGTGGATACGCAGTATTTT. Translation gives CASSQELAVDTQYF.

The chain employs TRBV7-9 and TRBJ1-5, with TRBD1 matching over 7 bases. V trimming: 5 bases; J trimming: 2 bases; junction bases outside the gene matches: 3. The CDR3 is made up of 14 amino acids. Germline CDR1 is SEHNR and CDR2 is FQNEAQ (reference sequence). CDR3 sequence: CASSPGTGNQPQHF. The CDR3 bases are TGTGCCAGCAGCCCCGGGACAGGCAATCAGCCCCAGCATTTT.

The V and J genes are TRBV4-2 and TRBJ2-3; 9 bases map to TRBD2. With 5 bases clipped from V and 6 bases from J, the junction kept 9 bases outside the gene matches. The germline V gene encodes CDR1 LGHNA and CDR2 YNFKEQ. CDR3 length equals 15 residues. The CDR3 reads CASSDTGLAPDTQYF. In nucleotides, the CDR3 is TGTGCCAGCAGCGATACGGGACTAGCCCCTGATACGCAGTATTTT.

This CDR3 reads CASTKRQFSYNEQFF. The CDR3 DNA is TGTGCCAGCACCAAGAGACAGTTCTCCTACAATGAGCAGTTCTTC. The J gene is TRBJ2-1, the V gene TRBV7-9, with a tentative D call TRBD1 (5 bases). Trimming removed 7 bases at V and 0 bases at J, with 13 bases between. The CDR3 sequence is 15 residues long. The germline V gene encodes CDR1 SEHNR and CDR2 FQNEAQ (reference sequence). Filled out from reference TRBV7-9 and TRBJ2-1, the complete variable domain reads DTGVSQNPRHKITKRGQNVTFRCDPISEHNRLYWYRQTLGQGPEFLTYFQNEAQLEKSRLLSDRFSAERPKGSFSTLEIQRTEQGDSAMYLCASTKRQFSYNEQFFGPGTRLTVL.